The clone carrying this TCR beta chain came up once. At the DNA level, this CDR3 is encoded by other sequences in the same sample as well. The test was conducted at deep level. Original processing notes: Filtering differed, since immunoSEQ gave only junction sequences and no quality scores. Clones were read by immunoSEQ multiplex PCR, and TCRdb kept only the in-frame ones, dropping some. The DNA was the basis for D and trimming; V, J and clone size are from that table. The sample yields a few million clones, 90% to 95% seen once. This sample stems from a study of shared clonotypes between healthy human individuals. Germline loops: CDR1 SGHTA, CDR2 FQGNSA. The CDR3 length is 13 residues. V was pared by 2 bases and J by 4 bases, with 2 bases of the junction left unmatched.

The specimen sequenced was naive CD4+ T cells from PBMCs. The subset is: CD45RA+ positively selected. The chain combines TRBV7-2 with TRBJ2-7; 7 bases are a match to TRBD1. The clonotype was recovered from a man younger than 30 in good health. Some clones in this sample may be carry-over from other donors' samples. Here the CDR3 reads CASSLQQGYEQYF. In DNA, the CDR3 is TGTGCCAGCAGCTTACAACAGGGGTACGAGCAGTACTTC.